The clone carrying this T cell receptor (beta chain) was counted once. This record comes from a study of blood T cell repertoires in COVID-19. Study-level background: Italy, Spain and the United States were the sources of the convalescent and acute COVID-19 samples. Sources were T cells, B-cell-depleted T cells, or PBMCs; the material itself was cDNA or gDNA.

Ages ranged from about 18 to 89 years, with residence in more than 20 US areas. Authors' processing steps: Using reference gene primer amplification, nucleated cell counts were estimated. TCRdb keeps only in-frame clones here, not all; method: immunoSEQ multiplex PCR. That table supplies the V and J calls and clone size; D and trimming were determined from the DNA. The sample has 400,000 to 550,000 clones, roughly 85% seen once. The J segment lost 4 bases and the V segment lost 4 bases, leaving 6 bases of the junction unmatched. CDR1 MNHEY and CDR2 SVGAGI come from the germline V gene. The CDR3 totals 15 residues.

This clonotype originated in a woman aged 18-30 years with acute COVID-19. V usage is TRBV6-5 and J usage is TRBJ2-1, with 8 bases identical to TRBD2. Sequencing was performed on PBMCs or T cells enriched from blood (not recorded which). The CDR3 DNA reads TGTGCCAGCAGTTCAAGCGGGGGTGTTTACAATGAGCAGTTCTTC. Its protein is CASSSSGGVYNEQFF.